This T cell receptor (beta chain) was identified during a study of post-analysis software for immune sequencing data. General observations from the study: About 5 TRBV segments occurring more often in patients than controls included TRBV5-6, TRBV5-1 and TRBV20-1.

Trimming took 5 bases from V and 5 from J; bases not matched to a gene: 5. The CDR3 is made up of 14 amino acids. Germline CDR1 and CDR2: ENHRY and SYGVKD. This clonotype was detected only a few times. What it recognizes is unknown. Each TCR beta cDNA library carried unique molecular identifiers. Yield was some 500,000 cDNA molecules from roughly 0.93 to 9.6 million T cells. TCRdb reprocessed the PCR reads via MiXCR and lists one record per CDR3 protein. The data show hundreds of thousands of distinct CDR3 sequences, 25% to 30% seen once. This chain links TRBV10-3 with TRBJ2-3; 9 bases line up with TRBD1. The TCR was taken from a girl between 5 and 17 years old with multiple sclerosis. Material: blood. In DNA form, the CDR3 reads TGTGCCATCAGTAACCGGGACAGGGAAGATACGCAGTATTTT. Protein product: CAISNRDREDTQYF.